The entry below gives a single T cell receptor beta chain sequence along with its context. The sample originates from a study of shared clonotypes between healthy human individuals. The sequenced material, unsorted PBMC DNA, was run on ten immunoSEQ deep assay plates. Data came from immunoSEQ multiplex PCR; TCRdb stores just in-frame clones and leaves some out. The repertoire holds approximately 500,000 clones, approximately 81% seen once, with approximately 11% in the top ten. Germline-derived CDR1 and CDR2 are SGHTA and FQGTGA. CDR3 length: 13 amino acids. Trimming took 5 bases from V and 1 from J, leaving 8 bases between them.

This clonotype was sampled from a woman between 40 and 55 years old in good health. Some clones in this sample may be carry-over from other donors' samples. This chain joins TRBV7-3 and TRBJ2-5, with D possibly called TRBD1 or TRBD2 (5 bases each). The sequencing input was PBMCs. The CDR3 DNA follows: TGTGCCAGCAGCCCCGGGGCCCAAGAGACCCAGTACTTC. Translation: CASSPGAQETQYF.